This T cell receptor (beta chain) was obtained from a study of blood T cell repertoires in COVID-19 (TCRdb year 2020). Turning to the overall study: Samples from collaborators originated in the United States, Italy and Spain and spanned both the acute and convalescent phases of COVID-19. The prospective study material was composed of cDNA or gDNA derived from T cells, B-cell-depleted T cells, or PBMCs. Where HLA class I and class II types were available, the types were taken from metadata supplied by the sample provider, not from assay-based typing. The samples were drawn from the first 160 participants of the ongoing ImmuneRACE study and from 1,200 or so subjects provided by 6 global collaborators. A freely available public database, intended as a resource for researchers studying the immune response to SARS-CoV-2, is where the repertoires were released. The dataset comprised deeply sampled blood TCRbeta repertoires from subjects exposed to, actively infected with, or recovered from COVID-19. Sample metadata almost always included a de-identified subject ID, COVID-19 status, age in years and sex. The paper as a whole reports these results and caveats: Clinical and demographic metadata were provided uncurated, with the amount varying by source and participant.

Collaborating institutions collected whole blood in K2EDTA tubes following their own protocols. Collaborator samples were shipped for TCRbeta analysis as frozen whole blood, isolated PBMCs, or DNA extracted from either sample type. CDR1 is given as MDHEN and CDR2 as SYDVKM, both from the germline V gene. For this chain, trimming is 5 bases at the V end and 1 base at the J end, and the number of junction bases without a gene match is 6. The CDR3 holds 16 amino acids from the cysteine to the phenylalanine. Only the CDR3 part of the read is kept: 48 bases, read in frame from the first base. This clone was counted once. The antigen this receptor binds is unknown. No base qualities exist here, and no much larger clone lies one base off it. The immunoSEQ Assay, a bias-controlled multiplex PCR, was used to amplify TCRbeta CDR3 regions from genomic DNA. Regarding the original processing steps: The number of nucleated cells in each sample was estimated from the amplification of reference gene primers within the assay. To quantify the absolute abundance of each unique TCRbeta CDR3 rearrangement, sequence reads were collapsed and filtered. Productive Simpson clonality was computed per sample as the square root of Simpson's diversity index over productive rearrangements. Entries here come from immuneACCESS through TCRdb and include only in-frame sequences with V and J called. Some clones fail to appear in such tables; in the studies checked, an unresolved V gene covers under half of the shortfall, and the cause of the remainder is unknown. V, J and clone size derive from that table, while D and trimming were established from the DNA sequence. This sample holds 170,000 or so clones; over 70% were observed only once. Roughly 2.8% of the sample is in the top ten clones.

Here the chain combines TRBV28 and TRBJ2-3; the central 10 bases match TRBD1. Material: peripheral blood. The sequence was collected from a woman aged 55-69 years with acute or convalescent COVID-19. CDR3 sequence: CASSPGTGVGTDTQYF. The nucleotide sequence reads TGTGCCAGCAGTCCCGGGACAGGGGTGGGCACAGATACGCAGTATTTT.